The 20 T cell receptor beta chains presented below share a single source sample, sequenced in a study of blood T cells in healthy people across ages. Primers used in a second PCR of about 6 to 12 cycles were a sample-barcoded 5' primer and a J-beta primer mix. A single record per CDR3 protein comes from TCRdb applying MiXCR to the 5' RACE reads. Of fewer than 1.5 million distinct CDR3 sequences listed, 42% were seen once; the top ten hold 7.9%. Sample: blood. Receptor source: a woman between 18 and 29 years old in good health.

This clonotype has more than one count but fewer than ten. The chain is built from TRBV5-5 and TRBJ2-4, with D unclear. TRBJ2-7 matches the DNA end more closely, so the J call is doubtful. CDR1 is SGHKS, CDR2 YYEKEE, per germline (reference sequence). The CDR3 consists of 11 residues. CDR3 in DNA: TGTGCCAGCAGGGCCCTGAACGAGCAGTACTTC. Translating gives CASRALNEQYF.

The genes are TRBV18 and TRBJ2-5; D may correspond to TRBD1 or TRBD2 (5 bases each). CDR3 size: 16 residues. CDR1 and CDR2 from the germline V gene are KGHSH and LQKENI. The V and J ends lost 4 bases and 0 bases respectively, with 15 bases between them. The CDR3 reads CASSLFRDPYQETQYF. CDR3 nucleotides: TGTGCCAGCTCACTATTCCGGGACCCGTACCAAGAGACCCAGTACTTC.

The rearrangement joins TRBV5-1 to TRBJ2-1; a possible D gene is TRBD2 (5 bases). Per germline, CDR1 SGHRS and CDR2 YFSETQ. This CDR3 has 14 amino acids. The V end lost 6 bases, the J end lost 5 bases, and 15 bases lay between the germline ends. This chain's CDR3 is CASTVEGLHNEQFF. The CDR3 DNA reads TGCGCCAGCACAGTCGAAGGACTTCACAATGAGCAGTTCTTC.

The V and J genes are TRBV5-1 and TRBJ1-2; weak D call: TRBD1 (5 bases). The V end lost 4 bases, the J end lost 4 bases, and 20 bases lay between the germline ends. Per the germline V gene, CDR1 is SGHRS and CDR2 is YFSETQ. The CDR3 is 16 residues long. This CDR3 is CASSASGVEGRYGYTF. CDR3 DNA sequence: TGCGCCAGCAGCGCCTCGGGGGTAGAGGGTCGCTATGGCTACACCTTC.

The chain is built from TRBV27 and TRBJ1-1, with D perhaps TRBD1 (6 bases). The germline V and J ends were trimmed by 3 bases and 3 bases, with 17 bases remaining between them. The CDR3 is made up of 16 amino acids. Germline values: CDR1 MNHEY, CDR2 SMNVEV (reference sequence). The CDR3 reads CASSFGIRDIYTEAFF. The DNA of the CDR3 is TGTGCCAGCAGTTTTGGGATCCGGGACATATACACTGAAGCTTTCTTT.

The rearrangement links TRBV20-1 to TRBJ2-1; 11 bases align to TRBD2. The CDR3 totals 15 residues. The V gene end was trimmed by 4 bases and the J gene end by 1 base; junction bases not matched to a gene: 3. Germline V gene sequence: CDR1 DFQATT, CDR2 SNEGSKA (reference sequence). The CDR3 DNA follows: TGCAGTGCTATAACTAGCGGGGGTTCCTACAATGAGCAGTTCTTC. It encodes CSAITSGGSYNEQFF.

At least ten counts were recorded for this clonotype. This may come from a read error, since a much larger clone is one base off. The rearrangement links TRBV12-3 or TRBV12-4 to TRBJ2-5; a weak D match, TRBD2 (6 bases). V lost 0 bases and J 11 bases, leaving 10 bases between the germline ends. CDR3 length: 12 residues. CDR3 residues: CASSLALREQYF. For the CDR3, the DNA is TGTGCCAGCAGTTTAGCGCTCCGGGAGCAGTACTTC.

J is TRBJ2-7 and V is TRBV20-1, with 12 bases matching TRBD2. The CDR3 runs to 15 residues. Germline trimming cut 6 bases from V and 3 bases from J; bases unmatched to any gene: 9. Germline V CDR1 and CDR2: DFQATT, SNEGSKA (reference sequence). DNA of the CDR3: TGCAGTGCGCAACAACTAGCGGGAGGCCTCTACGAGCAGTACTTC. Amino acids: CSAQQLAGGLYEQYF.

This clonotype has more than one count but fewer than ten. This chain links TRBV20-1 with TRBJ2-1; possibly TRBD1 for D (5 bases). Germline CDR1 is DFQATT and CDR2 is SNEGSKA (reference sequence). Trimming cost V 8 bases and J 4 bases, with 12 bases left between them. The CDR3 extends over 12 amino acids. The DNA of the CDR3 is TGCAGTTGGGGCAGTGGGTACAATGAGCAGTTCTTC. It codes for CSWGSGYNEQFF.

V gene TRBV20-1 combines with J gene TRBJ1-1; 12 bases are a match to TRBD1. Trimming removed 2 bases from V and 2 bases from J; junction bases left unmatched: 3. The germline V gene encodes CDR1 DFQATT and CDR2 SNEGSKA (reference sequence). The CDR3 is made up of 15 amino acids. DNA for the CDR3: TGCAGTGCTAGACGGGACAGGGGGCTAAACACTGAAGCTTTCTTT. Amino acid sequence: CSARRDRGLNTEAFF.

The chain recombines TRBV6-5 with TRBJ1-4; D is unclear. The germline V and J ends were trimmed by 3 bases and 2 bases, with 7 bases remaining between them. Germline assignment: CDR1 MNHEY and CDR2 SVGAGI. The CDR3 loop spans 14 amino acids. This CDR3 is CASSYRDTNEKLFF. The CDR3 region has the DNA TGTGCCAGCAGTTATAGGGATACTAATGAAAAACTGTTTTTT.

The CDR3 DNA is TGTGCCATTCCACGACAGACCTCCTATAATTCACCCCTCCACTTT. Translated: CAIPRQTSYNSPLHF. The chain is built from TRBV6-1 and TRBJ1-6; maybe TRBD1 (5 bases). This CDR3 has 15 amino acids. With 10 bases removed from V and 0 bases from J, the gap between germline ends came to 13 bases. Germline-derived CDR1 and CDR2 are MNHNS and SASEGT.

The chain carries TRBV6-1 and TRBJ2-3; 8 nucleotides agree with TRBD1. From germline, CDR1 is MNHNS and CDR2 SASEGT. Germline trimming cut 6 bases from V and 0 bases from J; bases unmatched to any gene: 11. CDR3 length: 17 residues. DNA for the CDR3: TGTGCCAGCAGCCTCCAAGGACAGGGACCTAGCACAGATACGCAGTATTTT. It yields the protein CASSLQGQGPSTDTQYF.

The gene calls are TRBV5-1 and TRBJ1-2; maybe TRBD1 (5 bases). Trimming took 2 bases from V and 4 from J, leaving 15 bases between them. The CDR3 covers 15 residues. Per germline, CDR1 SGHRS and CDR2 YFSETQ. The CDR3 nucleotides read TGCGCCAGCAGCTTAACAGGACCCAGCGCCTATGGCTACACCTTC. It yields the protein CASSLTGPSAYGYTF.

This clonotype was seen more than once but under ten times. The V and J genes are TRBV4-1 and TRBJ2-3; 12 bases align to TRBD2. The length of the CDR3 is 17 residues. CDR1 and CDR2 from the germline V gene are MGHRA and YSYEKL. Trimming removed 6 bases from V and 4 bases from J; junction bases left unmatched: 11. CDR3 loop: CASRHFLAGGPADTQYF. The CDR3 DNA reads TGCGCCAGCAGACATTTCCTAGCGGGAGGGCCGGCAGATACGCAGTATTTT.

This clonotype occurred a few times. This chain connects TRBV3-1 to TRBJ2-7, with D possibly being TRBD1 or TRBD2 (5 bases each). The CDR3 totals 22 residues. Germline CDR1 reads LGHDT; CDR2 reads YNNKEL (reference sequence). Trimming removed 0 bases at V and 5 bases at J, with 35 bases between. The CDR3 DNA follows: TGTGCCAGCAGCCAAGATCGGAAGATCGGATTATACTTTTGGGGCGGACTCCACGAGCAGTACTTC. Amino acids: CASSQDRKIGLYFWGGLHEQYF.

This clonotype has only one observation. The CDR3 DNA follows: TGCGCCAGCAGCTTGGATCTTAGCGGGGGGGCGGGGACCAATGAGCAGTTCTTC. This encodes CASSLDLSGGAGTNEQFF. The chain combines TRBV5-1 with TRBJ2-1; 11 bases match TRBD2. Germline assignment: CDR1 SGHRS and CDR2 YFSETQ. The V and J ends lost 0 bases and 6 bases, in that order; junction bases with no gene match: 11. This CDR3 spans 18 amino acids.

This chain uses TRBV12-3 or TRBV12-4 with TRBJ1-2; D unresolved. Trimming left V 1 base short and J 5 bases short, with 14 bases between. CDR3 size: 15 residues. CDR3 loop: CASSLEVGPPYGYTF. CDR3 nucleotide sequence: TGTGCCAGCAGTTTAGAGGTCGGGCCTCCGTATGGCTACACCTTC.

This clonotype was counted a single time. The chain is built from TRBV20-1 and TRBJ1-5, with a tentative D call TRBD1 (6 bases). Germline V gene sequence: CDR1 DFQATT, CDR2 SNEGSKA (reference sequence). With 2 bases removed from V and 4 bases from J, the gap between germline ends came to 15 bases. The CDR3 extends over 15 amino acids. The CDR3 loop is CSARKWGQGNQPQHF. CDR3 sequence (DNA): TGCAGTGCTAGAAAATGGGGGCAGGGGAATCAGCCCCAGCATTTT.

The chain couples TRBV6-2 or TRBV6-3 to TRBJ2-3; TRBD2 aligns across 8 bases. This CDR3 comprises 15 residues. Germline CDR1 reads MNHEY; CDR2 reads SVGEGT. V lost 7 bases, J lost 5 bases, and 11 bases stayed unmatched. CDR3 sequence: CASMLVAGREDTQYF. CDR3 nucleotides: TGTGCCAGCATGCTCGTAGCGGGACGCGAAGATACGCAGTATTTT.